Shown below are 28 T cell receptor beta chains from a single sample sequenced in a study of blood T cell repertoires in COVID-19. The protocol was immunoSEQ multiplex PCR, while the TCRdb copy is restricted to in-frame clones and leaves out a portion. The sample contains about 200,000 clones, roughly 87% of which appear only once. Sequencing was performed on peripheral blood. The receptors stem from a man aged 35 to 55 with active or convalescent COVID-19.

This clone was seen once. The CDR3 DNA follows: TGTGCCAGCAGCCTAAAATCGAGAAATTCACCCCTCCACTTT. This gives the protein CASSLKSRNSPLHF. The chain links TRBV3-1 (or the pseudogene TRBV3-2) to TRBJ1-6; D uncertain. Trimming shortened V by 4 bases and J by 7 bases, and 11 bases separated the two germline ends. The CDR3 runs to 14 residues. The germline CDR1 and CDR2 sequences are LGHDT and YNNKEL (reference sequence).

DNA of the CDR3: TGTGCCAGCAGCCAAGGGCAGGGGGCTTTGGACGAGCAGTACTTC. Translation gives CASSQGQGALDEQYF. The chain combines TRBV3-1 (or the pseudogene TRBV3-2) with TRBJ2-7, with 8 bases aligning to TRBD1. Per the germline V gene, CDR1 is LGHDT and CDR2 is YNNKEL (reference sequence). With V trimmed by 1 base and J by 5 bases, 7 bases remained unmatched. The CDR3 has 15 residues.

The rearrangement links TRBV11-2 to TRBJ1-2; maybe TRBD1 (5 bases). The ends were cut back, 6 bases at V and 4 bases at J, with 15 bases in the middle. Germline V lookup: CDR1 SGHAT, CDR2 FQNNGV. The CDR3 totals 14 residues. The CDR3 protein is CASSPGGTGYGYTF. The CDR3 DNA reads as TGTGCCAGCAGTCCCGGGGGGACGGGCTATGGCTACACCTTC.

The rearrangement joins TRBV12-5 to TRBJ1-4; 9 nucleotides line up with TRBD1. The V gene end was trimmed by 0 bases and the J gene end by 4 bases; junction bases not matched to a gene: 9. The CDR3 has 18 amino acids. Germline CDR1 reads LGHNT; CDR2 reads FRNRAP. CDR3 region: CASGLVTPGTGSNEKLFF. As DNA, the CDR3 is TGTGCTAGTGGTTTGGTCACCCCCGGGACAGGGAGTAATGAAAAACTGTTTTTT.

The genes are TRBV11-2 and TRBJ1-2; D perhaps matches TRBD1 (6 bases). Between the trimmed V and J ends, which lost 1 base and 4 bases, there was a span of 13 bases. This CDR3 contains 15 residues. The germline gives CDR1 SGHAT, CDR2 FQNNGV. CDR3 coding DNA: TGTGCCAGCAGCTTAGCAGGGGTAGGGAGCTATGGCTACACCTTC. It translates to CASSLAGVGSYGYTF. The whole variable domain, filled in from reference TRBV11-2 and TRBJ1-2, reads EAGVAQSPRYKIIEKRQSVAFWCNPISGHATLYWYQQILGQGPKLLIQFQNNGVVDDSQLPKDRFSAERLKGVDSTLKIQPAKLEDSAVYLCASSLAGVGSYGYTFGSGTRLTVV.

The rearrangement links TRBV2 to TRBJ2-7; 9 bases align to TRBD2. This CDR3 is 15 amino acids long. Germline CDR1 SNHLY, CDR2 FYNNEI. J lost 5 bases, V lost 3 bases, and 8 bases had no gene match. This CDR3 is CASSDPSGRSHEQYF. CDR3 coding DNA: TGTGCCAGCAGTGATCCAAGCGGGAGGTCCCACGAGCAGTACTTC.

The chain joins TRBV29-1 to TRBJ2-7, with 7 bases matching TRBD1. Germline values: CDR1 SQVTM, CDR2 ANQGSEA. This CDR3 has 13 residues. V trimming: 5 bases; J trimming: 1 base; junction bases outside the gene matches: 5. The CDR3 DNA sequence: TGCAGCGTTAAGACAGGGCTGTCCTACGAGCAGTACTTC. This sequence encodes CSVKTGLSYEQYF.

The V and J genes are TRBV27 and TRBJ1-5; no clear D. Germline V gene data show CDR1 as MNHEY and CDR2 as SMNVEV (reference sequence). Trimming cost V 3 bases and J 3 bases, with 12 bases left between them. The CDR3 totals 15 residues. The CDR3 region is CASSLRAANNQPQHF. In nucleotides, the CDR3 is TGTGCCAGCAGTTTGAGGGCAGCAAACAATCAGCCCCAGCATTTT.

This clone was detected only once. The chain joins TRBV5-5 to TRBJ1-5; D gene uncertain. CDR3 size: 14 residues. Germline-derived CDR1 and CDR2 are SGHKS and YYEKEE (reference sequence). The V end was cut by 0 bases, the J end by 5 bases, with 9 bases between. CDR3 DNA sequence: TGTGCCAGCAGCTTGGGAGCCCTGTATCAGCCCCAGCATTTT. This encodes CASSLGALYQPQHF.

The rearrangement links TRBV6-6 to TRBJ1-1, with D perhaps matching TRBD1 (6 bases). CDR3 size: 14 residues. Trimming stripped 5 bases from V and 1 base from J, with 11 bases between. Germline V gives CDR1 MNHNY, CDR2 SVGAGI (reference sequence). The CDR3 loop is CASSLQGENTEAFF. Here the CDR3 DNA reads TGTGCCAGCAGTCTACAGGGCGAGAACACTGAAGCTTTCTTT.

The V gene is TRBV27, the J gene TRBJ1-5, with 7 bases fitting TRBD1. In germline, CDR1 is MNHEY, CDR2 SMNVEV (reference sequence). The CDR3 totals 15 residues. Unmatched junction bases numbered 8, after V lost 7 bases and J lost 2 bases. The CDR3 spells CASTKTGYGNQPQHF. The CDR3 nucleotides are TGTGCCAGCACTAAGACAGGGTATGGCAATCAGCCCCAGCATTTT.

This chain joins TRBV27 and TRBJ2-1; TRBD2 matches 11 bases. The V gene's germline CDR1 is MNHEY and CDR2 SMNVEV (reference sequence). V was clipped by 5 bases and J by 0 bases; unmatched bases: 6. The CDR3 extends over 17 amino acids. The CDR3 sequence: CASSELAGGSSYNEQFF. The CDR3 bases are TGTGCCAGCAGTGAGCTAGCGGGGGGCTCCTCCTACAATGAGCAGTTCTTC.

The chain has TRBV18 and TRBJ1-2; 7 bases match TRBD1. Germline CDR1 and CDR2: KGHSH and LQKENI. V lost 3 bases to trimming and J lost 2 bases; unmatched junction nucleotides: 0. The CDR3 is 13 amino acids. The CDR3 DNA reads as TGTGCCAGCTCACCGGGACAGAACTATGGCTACACCTTC. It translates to CASSPGQNYGYTF. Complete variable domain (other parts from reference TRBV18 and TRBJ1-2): NAGVMQNPRHLVRRRGQEARLRCSPMKGHSHVYWYRQLPEEGLKFMVYLQKENIIDESGMPKERFSAEFPKEGPSILRIQQVVRGDSAAYFCASSPGQNYGYTFGSGTRLTVV.

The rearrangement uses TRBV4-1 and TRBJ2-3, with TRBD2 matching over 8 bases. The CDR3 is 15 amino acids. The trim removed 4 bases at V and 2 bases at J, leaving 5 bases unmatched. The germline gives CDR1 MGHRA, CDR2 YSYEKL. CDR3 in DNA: TGCGCCAGCAGCCTAATAGCGGGGATCACAGATACGCAGTATTTT. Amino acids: CASSLIAGITDTQYF.

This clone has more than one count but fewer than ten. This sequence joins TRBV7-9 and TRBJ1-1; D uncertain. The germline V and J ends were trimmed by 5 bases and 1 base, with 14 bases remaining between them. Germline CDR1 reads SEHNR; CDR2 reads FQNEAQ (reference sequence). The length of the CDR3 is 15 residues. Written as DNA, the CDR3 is TGTGCCAGCAGCCAGGCGGGCTCCGGGAACACTGAAGCTTTCTTT. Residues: CASSQAGSGNTEAFF.

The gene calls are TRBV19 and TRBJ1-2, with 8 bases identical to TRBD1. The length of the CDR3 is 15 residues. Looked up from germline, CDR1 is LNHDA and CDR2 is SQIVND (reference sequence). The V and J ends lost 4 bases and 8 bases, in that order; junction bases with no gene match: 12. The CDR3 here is CASSTDRARWDGYTF. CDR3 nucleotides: TGTGCCAGTAGTACGGACAGGGCCCGTTGGGACGGCTACACCTTC.

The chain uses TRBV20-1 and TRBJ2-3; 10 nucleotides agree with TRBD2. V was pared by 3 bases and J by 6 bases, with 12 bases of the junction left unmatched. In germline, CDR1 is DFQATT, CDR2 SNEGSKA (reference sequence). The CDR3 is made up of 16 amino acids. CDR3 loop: CSASSASGRVGDTQYF. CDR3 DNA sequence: TGCAGTGCTAGTTCGGCTAGCGGGAGAGTGGGGGATACGCAGTATTTT.

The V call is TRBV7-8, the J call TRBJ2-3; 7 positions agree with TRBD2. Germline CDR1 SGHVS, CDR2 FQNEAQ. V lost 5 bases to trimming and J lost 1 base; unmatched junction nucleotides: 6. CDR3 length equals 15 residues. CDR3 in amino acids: CASSPWEGRTDTQYF. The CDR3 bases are TGTGCCAGCAGCCCCTGGGAGGGGCGCACAGATACGCAGTATTTT.

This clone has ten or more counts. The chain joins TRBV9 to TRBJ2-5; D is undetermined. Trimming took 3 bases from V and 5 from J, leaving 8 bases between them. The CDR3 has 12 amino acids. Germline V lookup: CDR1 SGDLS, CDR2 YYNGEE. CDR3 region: CASSGSRETQYF. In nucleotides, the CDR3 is TGTGCCAGCAGCGGCTCGAGGGAGACCCAGTACTTC.

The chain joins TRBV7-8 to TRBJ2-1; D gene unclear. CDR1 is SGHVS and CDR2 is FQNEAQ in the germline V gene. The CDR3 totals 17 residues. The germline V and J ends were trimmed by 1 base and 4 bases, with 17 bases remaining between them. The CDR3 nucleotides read TGTGCCAGCAGCTTAGGGTTAGCCTCTTTTACTTACAATGAGCAGTTCTTC. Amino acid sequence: CASSLGLASFTYNEQFF.

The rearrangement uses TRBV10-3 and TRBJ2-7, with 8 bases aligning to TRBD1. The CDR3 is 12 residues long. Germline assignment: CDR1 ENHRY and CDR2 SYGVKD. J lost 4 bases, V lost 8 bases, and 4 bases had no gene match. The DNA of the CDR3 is TGTGCCATCCAGGACAGGGCGTACGAGCAGTACTTC. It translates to CAIQDRAYEQYF.

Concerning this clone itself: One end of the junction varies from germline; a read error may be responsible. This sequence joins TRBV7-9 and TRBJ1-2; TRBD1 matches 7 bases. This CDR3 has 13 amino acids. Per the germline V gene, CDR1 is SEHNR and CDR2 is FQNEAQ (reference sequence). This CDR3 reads CVSSVRGRDGYTF. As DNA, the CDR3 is TGTGTCAGCAGCGTTAGGGGGCGCGATGGCTACACCTTC.

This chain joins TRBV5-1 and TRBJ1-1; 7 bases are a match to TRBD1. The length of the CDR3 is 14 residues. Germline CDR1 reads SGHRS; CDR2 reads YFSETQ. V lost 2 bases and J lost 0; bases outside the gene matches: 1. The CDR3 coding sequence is TGCGCCAGCAGCTTACAGGGGATGAACACTGAAGCTTTCTTT. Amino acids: CASSLQGMNTEAFF.

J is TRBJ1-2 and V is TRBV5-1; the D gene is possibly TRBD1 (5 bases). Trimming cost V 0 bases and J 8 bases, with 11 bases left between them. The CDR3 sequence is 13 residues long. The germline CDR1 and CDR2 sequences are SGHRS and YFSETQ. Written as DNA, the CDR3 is TGCGCCAGCAGCTTGGGGTGGAGGGACGGCTACACCTTC. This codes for CASSLGWRDGYTF.

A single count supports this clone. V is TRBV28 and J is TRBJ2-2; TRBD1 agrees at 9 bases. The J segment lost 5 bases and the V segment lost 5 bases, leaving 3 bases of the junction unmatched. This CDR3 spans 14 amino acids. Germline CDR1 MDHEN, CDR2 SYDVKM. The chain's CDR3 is CASSTGGLTGELFF. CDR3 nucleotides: TGTGCCAGCAGTACAGGGGGCTTAACCGGGGAGCTGTTTTTT. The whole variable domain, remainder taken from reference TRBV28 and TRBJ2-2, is DVKVTQSSRYLVKRTGEKVFLECVQDMDHENMFWYRQDPGLGLRLIYFSYDVKMKEKGDIPEGYSVSREKKERFSLILESASTNQTSMYLCASSTGGLTGELFFGEGSRLTVL.

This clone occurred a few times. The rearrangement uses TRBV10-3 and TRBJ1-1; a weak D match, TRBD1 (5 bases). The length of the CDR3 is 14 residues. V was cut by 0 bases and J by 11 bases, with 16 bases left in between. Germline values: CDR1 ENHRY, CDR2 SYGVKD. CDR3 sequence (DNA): TGTGCCATCAGTGAGTCGGGAGCGGGAAGGGACGCTTTCTTT. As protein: CAISESGAGRDAFF.

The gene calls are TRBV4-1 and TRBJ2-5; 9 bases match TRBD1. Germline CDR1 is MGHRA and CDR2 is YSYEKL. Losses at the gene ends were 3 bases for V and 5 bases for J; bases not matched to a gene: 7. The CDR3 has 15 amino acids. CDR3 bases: TGCGCCAGCAGCCAGAACAGGGGGCTTGGTGAGACCCAGTACTTC. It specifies CASSQNRGLGETQYF.

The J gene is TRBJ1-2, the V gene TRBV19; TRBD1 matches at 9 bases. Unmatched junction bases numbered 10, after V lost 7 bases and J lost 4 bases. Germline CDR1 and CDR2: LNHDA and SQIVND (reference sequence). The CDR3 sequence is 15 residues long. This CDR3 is CASTRTGVIGYGYTF. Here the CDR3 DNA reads TGTGCCAGTACTCGGACAGGGGTGATCGGCTATGGCTACACCTTC.